The subject of this entry is one T cell receptor beta chain. Its antigen is currently unknown. Germline V gives CDR1 KGHSH, CDR2 LQKENI. The length of the CDR3 is 15 residues. Trimming removed 5 bases from V and 14 bases from J, with 25 bases in between. Produced via immunoSEQ multiplex PCR; TCRdb's table is partial and in-frame only. Among some 10,000 clones listed, approximately 91% were seen once. The sample is drawn from a study of blood T cell dynamics during melanoma immunotherapy. Study-wide points: Disease-control patients' PBMC repertoires became either more clonal or more diverse at W3.

Time point: week 3, after first cycle of checkpoint inhibitor. Disease control meant complete response, partial response or stable disease at 12 weeks. No patient had earlier systemic cancer treatment, concurrent immunosuppressants, or another active cancer. The gene calls are TRBV18 and TRBJ1-5, with D perhaps matching TRBD1 (5 bases). The sequencing used blood, collected from a patient treated with checkpoint blockade. The TCR was taken from a human donor with melanoma. CDR3 amino acids: CASSDKADHGGVKHF. For the CDR3, the DNA is TGTGCCAGCTCAGACAAAGCCGACCATGGGGGGGTGAAGCATTTT.